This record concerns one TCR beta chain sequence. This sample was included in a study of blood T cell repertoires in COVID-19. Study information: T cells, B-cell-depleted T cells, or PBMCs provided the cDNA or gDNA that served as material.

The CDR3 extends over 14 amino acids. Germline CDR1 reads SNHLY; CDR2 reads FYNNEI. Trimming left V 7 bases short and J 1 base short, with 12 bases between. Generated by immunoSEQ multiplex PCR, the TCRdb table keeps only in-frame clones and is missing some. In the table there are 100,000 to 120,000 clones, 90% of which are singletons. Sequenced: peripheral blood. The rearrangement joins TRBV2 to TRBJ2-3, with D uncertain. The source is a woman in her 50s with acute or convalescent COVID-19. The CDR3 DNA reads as TGTGCCAGCATAAACTTTGATCGCACAGATACGCAGTATTTT. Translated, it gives CASINFDRTDTQYF.